This paragraph covers one TCR beta chain sequence. The data are from a study of blood T cell repertoires in COVID-19. Study context: The United States, Italy and Spain provided the acute and convalescent COVID-19 samples. Nucleic acid was either cDNA or gDNA, and it came from T cells, B-cell-depleted T cells, or PBMCs.

Original handling: Estimation of nucleated cell counts was performed using reference gene primer amplification. The data were produced by immunoSEQ multiplex PCR, yet TCRdb's version contains in-frame clones alone and is incomplete. For V, J and clone size, that table is used; D and trimming come from the DNA. The table shows 100,000 to 150,000 clones, with 84% occurring only once. Trimming at V came to 6 bases and at J to 5 bases, leaving 6 bases not matched to a gene. The CDR3 covers 14 residues. Germline CDR1 and CDR2: SGHTA and FQGNSA. The chain uses TRBV7-2 and TRBJ1-2; 10 nucleotides match TRBD1. The material sequenced was peripheral blood. The sequence was obtained from a woman aged 55-70 years with acute or convalescent COVID-19. CDR3 sequence (DNA): TGTGCCAGCAGAATGGGACAGGGGCATTATGGCTACACCTTC. This sequence encodes CASRMGQGHYGYTF.